This TCR beta chain was identified during a study of T cells after yellow fever vaccination. This clonotype was found many times. Germline trimming cut 0 bases from V and 3 bases from J; bases unmatched to any gene: 3. The CDR3 is 15 amino acids. From germline, CDR1 is SGHRS and CDR2 YFSETQ. TCRdb reprocessed the 5' RACE reads via MiXCR and lists one record per CDR3 protein. The sample yields about 220,000 distinct CDR3 sequences, around 6.7% seen once. The specimen was CD4+ T cells sorted from PBMCs, collected on the day of the yellow fever booster vaccination. This receptor was identified in a man between 25 and 39 years old who received the YFV17D yellow fever vaccine. The chain has TRBV5-1 and TRBJ2-1; 7 bases are shared with TRBD2. The CDR3 here is CASSLAGRYYNEQFF. The CDR3 DNA is TGCGCCAGCAGCTTGGCCGGGAGGTACTACAATGAGCAGTTCTTC.